A single sample gave rise to the 8 T cell receptor beta chains below, sequenced in a study of T cell responses to AZD1222 COVID-19 vaccine. Sequencing was performed with immunoSEQ multiplex PCR; in TCRdb, only in-frame clones are kept and a portion is missing. Of approximately 110,000 clones listed, 70% to 90% are singletons. Sample: peripheral blood, taken on day 0 of AZD1222 vaccination. The receptors here all came from an adult in good health.

The genes are TRBV4-2 and TRBJ2-7; 7 positions match TRBD1. The CDR3 has 15 residues. Germline V gene lookup returns CDR1 LGHNA and CDR2 YNFKEQ. The trim removed 4 bases at V and 5 bases at J, leaving 11 bases unmatched. CDR3 nucleotides: TGTGCCAGCAGCCCCAGACAGGGTAGAGTCCACGAGCAGTACTTC. Its protein product is CASSPRQGRVHEQYF.

This chain joins TRBV20-1 and TRBJ1-2, with D unresolved. Germline V gene data show CDR1 as DFQATT and CDR2 as SNEGSKA (reference sequence). Trimming pared 3 bases from V and 3 bases from J, leaving 5 bases between. CDR3 length: 11 amino acids. CDR3 bases: TGCAGTGCTAGCCAGGACTATGGCTACACCTTC. Amino acids: CSASQDYGYTF.

The chain employs TRBV18 and TRBJ1-2; D perhaps matches TRBD1 (5 bases). CDR1 and CDR2 (germline): KGHSH, LQKENI. This CDR3 contains 13 residues. Trimming took off 3 bases at V and 3 bases at J, with 8 bases between the two ends. Here the CDR3 reads CASSPDNYYGYTF. The CDR3 DNA follows: TGTGCCAGCTCACCGGACAACTACTATGGCTACACCTTC.

This chain joins TRBV6-2 or TRBV6-3 and TRBJ1-5, with D possibly being TRBD1 (6 bases). This CDR3 is built from 17 residues. Germline V CDR1 and CDR2: MNHEY, SVGEGT. V was trimmed by 6 bases and J by 1 base, leaving 19 bases between them. The CDR3 is CASSRYGGGLSNQPQHF. The CDR3 coding sequence is TGTGCCAGCAGCCGCTACGGGGGCGGGTTGAGCAATCAGCCCCAGCATTTT.

The V and J genes are TRBV7-2 and TRBJ2-3, with D perhaps matching TRBD1 or TRBD2 (5 bases each). The CDR3 contains 15 residues. With 7 bases removed from V and 0 bases from J, the gap between germline ends came to 14 bases. Germline assignment: CDR1 SGHTA and CDR2 FQGNSA. The CDR3 loop reads CASTLLGESTDTQYF. The CDR3 DNA reads as TGTGCCAGCACCCTCCTGGGGGAAAGCACAGATACGCAGTATTTT.

The V call is TRBV18, the J call TRBJ1-1; the D gene is possibly TRBD1 (5 bases). V lost 4 bases and J 5 bases, leaving 8 bases between the germline ends. The germline V gene encodes CDR1 KGHSH and CDR2 LQKENI. The CDR3 length is 12 residues. The CDR3 bases are TGTGCCAGCTCACAACGGGGGACTGAAGCTTTCTTT. It codes for CASSQRGTEAFF.

The V and J genes are TRBV28 and TRBJ1-1, with no clear D. The germline CDR1 and CDR2 sequences are MDHEN and SYDVKM. CDR3 length equals 17 residues. Trimming stripped 6 bases from V and 2 bases from J, with 22 bases between. CDR3 sequence (DNA): TGTGCCAGCAGACTATCACCCACGTTTGAGCCTAACACTGAAGCTTTCTTT. Its translation: CASRLSPTFEPNTEAFF.

The chain combines TRBV12-3 or TRBV12-4 with TRBJ1-2; D not certain. This CDR3 is 12 amino acids long. Trimming took 2 bases from V and 6 from J, leaving 7 bases between them. CDR3 sequence: CASSLLHDGYTF. CDR3 nucleotides: TGTGCCAGCAGTTTATTGCACGATGGCTACACCTTC.